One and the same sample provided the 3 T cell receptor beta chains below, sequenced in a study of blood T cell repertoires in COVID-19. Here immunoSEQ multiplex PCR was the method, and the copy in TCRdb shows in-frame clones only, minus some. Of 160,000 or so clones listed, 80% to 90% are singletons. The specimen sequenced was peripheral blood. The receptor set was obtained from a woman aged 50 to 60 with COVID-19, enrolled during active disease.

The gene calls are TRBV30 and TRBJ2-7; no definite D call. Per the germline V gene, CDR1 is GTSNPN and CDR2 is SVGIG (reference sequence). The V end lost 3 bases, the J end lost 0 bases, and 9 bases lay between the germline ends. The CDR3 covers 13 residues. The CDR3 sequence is CAWSLGSSYEQYF. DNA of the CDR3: TGTGCCTGGAGCCTGGGCAGCTCCTACGAGCAGTACTTC.

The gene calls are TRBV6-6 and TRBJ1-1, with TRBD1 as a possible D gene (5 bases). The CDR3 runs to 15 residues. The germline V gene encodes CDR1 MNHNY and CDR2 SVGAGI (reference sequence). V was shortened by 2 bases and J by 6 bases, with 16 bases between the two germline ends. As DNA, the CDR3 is TGTGCCAGCAGTTACAGGGGATTAGGGTTCGCTGAAGCTTTCTTT. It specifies CASSYRGLGFAEAFF.

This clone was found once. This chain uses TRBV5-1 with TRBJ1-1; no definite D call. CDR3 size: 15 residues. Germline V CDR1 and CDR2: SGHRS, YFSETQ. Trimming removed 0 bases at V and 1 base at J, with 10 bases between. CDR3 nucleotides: TGCGCCAGCAGCTTGGCGGTAGTAGCGAACACTGAAGCTTTCTTT. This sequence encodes CASSLAVVANTEAFF.